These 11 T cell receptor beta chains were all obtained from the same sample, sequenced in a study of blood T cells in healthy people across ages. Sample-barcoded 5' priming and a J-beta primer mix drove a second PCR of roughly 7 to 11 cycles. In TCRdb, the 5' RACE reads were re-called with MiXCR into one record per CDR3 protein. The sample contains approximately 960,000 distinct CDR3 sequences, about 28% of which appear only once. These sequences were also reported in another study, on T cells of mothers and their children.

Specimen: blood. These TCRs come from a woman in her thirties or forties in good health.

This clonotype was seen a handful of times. This CDR3 is CASSRATGAGGLNEQFF. DNA for the CDR3: TGTGCCAGCAGCCGCGCCACTGGAGCGGGGGGGTTGAATGAGCAGTTCTTC. The J gene is TRBJ2-1, the V gene TRBV11-2; 10 positions match TRBD2. Germline V gene lookup returns CDR1 SGHAT and CDR2 FQNNGV. The J segment lost 7 bases and the V segment lost 5 bases, leaving 14 bases of the junction unmatched. The CDR3 is 17 amino acids.

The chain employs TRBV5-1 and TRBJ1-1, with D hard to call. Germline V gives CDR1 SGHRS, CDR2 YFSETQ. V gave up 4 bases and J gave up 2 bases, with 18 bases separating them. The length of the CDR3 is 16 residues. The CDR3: CASSPGRVHGNTEAFF. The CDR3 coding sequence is TGCGCCAGCAGCCCCGGCCGAGTACATGGTAACACTGAAGCTTTCTTT.

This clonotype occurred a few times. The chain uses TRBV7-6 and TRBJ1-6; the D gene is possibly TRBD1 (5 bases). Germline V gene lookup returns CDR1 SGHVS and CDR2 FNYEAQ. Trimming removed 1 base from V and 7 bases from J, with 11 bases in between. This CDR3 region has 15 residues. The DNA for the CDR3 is TGTGCCAGCAGCTTAGACCAGGGTGGAAATTCACCCCTCCACTTT. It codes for CASSLDQGGNSPLHF.

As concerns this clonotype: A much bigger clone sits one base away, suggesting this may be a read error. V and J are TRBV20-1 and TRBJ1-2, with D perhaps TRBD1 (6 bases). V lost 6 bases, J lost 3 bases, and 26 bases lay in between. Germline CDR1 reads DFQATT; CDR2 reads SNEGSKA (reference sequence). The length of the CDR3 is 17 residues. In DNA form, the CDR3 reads TGCAGTGCGACAACGAGGGGTTCTCTTAAGGGGGACTATGGCTACACCTTC. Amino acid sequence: CSATTRGSLKGDYGYTF.

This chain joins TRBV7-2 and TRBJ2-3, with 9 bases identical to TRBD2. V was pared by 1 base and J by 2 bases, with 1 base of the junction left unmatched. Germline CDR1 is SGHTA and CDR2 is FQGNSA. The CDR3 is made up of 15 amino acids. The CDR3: CASSLGLAVTDTQYF. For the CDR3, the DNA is TGTGCCAGCAGCTTAGGACTAGCGGTCACAGATACGCAGTATTTT.

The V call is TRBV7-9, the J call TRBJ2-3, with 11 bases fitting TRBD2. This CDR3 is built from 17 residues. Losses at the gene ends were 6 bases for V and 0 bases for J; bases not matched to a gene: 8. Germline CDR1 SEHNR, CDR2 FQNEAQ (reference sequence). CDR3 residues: CASSEGLAAFSTDTQYF. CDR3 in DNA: TGTGCCAGCAGTGAGGGACTAGCGGCTTTTAGCACAGATACGCAGTATTTT.

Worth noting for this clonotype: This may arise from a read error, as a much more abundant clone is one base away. The CDR3 protein is CASSFPGAGYTF. In nucleotides, the CDR3 is TGTGCCAGCAGTTTTCCCGGGGCAGGCTACACCTTC. The chain combines TRBV28 with TRBJ1-2; possibly TRBD1 for D (5 bases). The V end lost 3 bases, the J end lost 8 bases, and 10 bases lay between the germline ends. The CDR3 length is 12 residues. CDR1 is MDHEN, CDR2 SYDVKM, per germline.

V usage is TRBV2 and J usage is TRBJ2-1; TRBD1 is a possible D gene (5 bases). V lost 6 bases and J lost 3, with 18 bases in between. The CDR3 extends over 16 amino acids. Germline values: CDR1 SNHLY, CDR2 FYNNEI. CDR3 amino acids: CASSAAEDTDYNEQFF. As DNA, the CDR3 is TGTGCCAGCAGCGCCGCCGAGGACACCGACTACAATGAGCAGTTCTTC.

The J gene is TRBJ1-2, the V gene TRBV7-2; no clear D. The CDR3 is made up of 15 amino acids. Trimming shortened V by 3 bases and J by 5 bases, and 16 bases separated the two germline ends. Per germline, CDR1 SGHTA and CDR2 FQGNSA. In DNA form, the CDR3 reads TGTGCCAGCAGCTTCCCAGAACGTAACCTTTATGGCTACACCTTC. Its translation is CASSFPERNLYGYTF.

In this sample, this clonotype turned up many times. The CDR3 is CASSNSSTYEQYF. The CDR3 DNA reads as TGTGCCAGCAGCAATTCTAGCACCTACGAGCAGTACTTC. The chain is built from TRBV7-2 and TRBJ2-7; perhaps TRBD2 as D (5 bases). V was trimmed by 5 bases and J by 2 bases, leaving 10 bases between them. The CDR3 covers 13 residues. CDR1 is SGHTA and CDR2 is FQGNSA in the germline V gene.

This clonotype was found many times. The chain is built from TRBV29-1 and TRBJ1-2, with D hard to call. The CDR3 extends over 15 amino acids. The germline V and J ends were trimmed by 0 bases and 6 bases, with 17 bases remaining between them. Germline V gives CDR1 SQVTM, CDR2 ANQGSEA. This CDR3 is CSVEDPGRQPHGYTF. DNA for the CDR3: TGCAGCGTTGAAGATCCCGGGCGGCAGCCCCATGGCTACACCTTC. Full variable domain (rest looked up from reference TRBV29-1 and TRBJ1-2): SAVISQKPSRDICQRGTSLTIQCQVDSQVTMMFWYRQQPGQSLTLIATANQGSEATYESGFVIDKFPISRPNLTFSTLTVSNMSPEDSSIYLCSVEDPGRQPHGYTFGSGTRLTVV.